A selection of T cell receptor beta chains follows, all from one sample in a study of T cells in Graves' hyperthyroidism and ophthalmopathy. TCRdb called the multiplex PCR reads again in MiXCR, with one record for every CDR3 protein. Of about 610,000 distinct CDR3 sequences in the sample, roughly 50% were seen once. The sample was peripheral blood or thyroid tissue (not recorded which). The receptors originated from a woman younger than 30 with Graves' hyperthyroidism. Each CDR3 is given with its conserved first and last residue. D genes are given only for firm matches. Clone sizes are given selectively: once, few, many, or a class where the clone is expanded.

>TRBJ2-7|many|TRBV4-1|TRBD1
CASSQPGGAGSYEQYF
TGCGCCAGCAGCCAGCCAGGGGGCGCGGGCTCCTACGAGCAGTACTTC
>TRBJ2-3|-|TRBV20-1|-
CSASDEAARGDTQYF
TGCAGTGCCAGCGACGAGGCCGCGCGTGGAGATACGCAGTATTTT
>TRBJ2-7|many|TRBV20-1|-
CSARDLPSYEQYF
TGCAGTGCTAGAGATCTCCCGAGCTACGAGCAGTACTTC
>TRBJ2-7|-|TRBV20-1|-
CSARDNSYEQYF
TGCAGTGCTAGAGACAACTCCTACGAGCAGTACTTC
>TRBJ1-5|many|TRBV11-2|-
CASSYLGQPQHF
TGTGCCAGCAGCTACCTAGGTCAGCCCCAGCATTTT
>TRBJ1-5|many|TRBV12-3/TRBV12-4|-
CASTQGNQPQHF
TGTGCCAGCACGCAGGGAAATCAGCCCCAGCATTTT
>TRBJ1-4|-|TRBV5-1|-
CASSWRHGEKLFF
TGCGCCAGCAGCTGGAGACACGGCGAAAAACTGTTTTTT
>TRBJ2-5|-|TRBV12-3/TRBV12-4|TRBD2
CASSLGGGEAQYF
TGTGCCAGCAGTTTAGGGGGAGGGGAGGCCCAGTACTTC
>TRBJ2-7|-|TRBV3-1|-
CASSQGGRLYF
TGTGCCAGCAGCCAAGGCGGGCGCCTATACTTC
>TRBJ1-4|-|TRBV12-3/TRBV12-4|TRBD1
CASSIGQGQDLKLFF
TGTGCCAGCAGCATTGGACAGGGACAGGATCTAAAACTGTTTTTT
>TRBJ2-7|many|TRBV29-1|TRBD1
CSGATGSGYEQYF
TGCAGCGGTGCGACAGGGTCGGGGTACGAGCAGTACTTC
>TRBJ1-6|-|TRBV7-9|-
CASSKTSGSSPLHF
TGTGCCAGCAGCAAGACTAGCGGGAGTTCACCCCTCCACTTT
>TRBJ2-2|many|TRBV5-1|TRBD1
CASSWTGDDGELFF
TGCGCCAGCAGCTGGACAGGGGATGACGGGGAGCTGTTTTTT
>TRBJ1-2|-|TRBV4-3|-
CASSQDPGTGYGYTF
TGCGCCAGCAGCCAAGATCCGGGGACCGGGTATGGCTACACCTTC
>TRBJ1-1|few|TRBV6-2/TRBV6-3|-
CASNNLLGGPNTEAFF
TGTGCCAGCAACAACCTCTTGGGGGGGCCAAACACTGAAGCTTTCTTT
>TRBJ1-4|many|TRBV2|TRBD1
CASSVTRTGGEKLFF
TGTGCCAGCAGTGTAACTCGGACAGGGGGAGAAAAACTGTTTTTT
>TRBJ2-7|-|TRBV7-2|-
CASSQGAGLYEQYF
TGCGCCAGCAGCCAAGGCGCGGGACTCTACGAGCAGTACTTC
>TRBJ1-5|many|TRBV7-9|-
CASSLDGVSSQHF
TGTGCCAGCAGCTTAGACGGGGTCTCTTCCCAGCATTTT
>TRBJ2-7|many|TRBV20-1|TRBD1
CSATGQGWEQYF
TGCAGTGCAACGGGACAGGGGTGGGAGCAGTACTTC
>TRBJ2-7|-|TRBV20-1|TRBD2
CSARGLAGGHEQYF
TGCAGTGCTAGAGGACTAGCGGGAGGTCATGAGCAGTACTTC
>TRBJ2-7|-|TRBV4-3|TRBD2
CASSQDLAGLNTQYF
TGCGCCAGCAGCCAAGATCTAGCGGGACTGAATACGCAGTACTTC
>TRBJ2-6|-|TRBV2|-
CASKAGANVLTF
TGTGCCAGCAAGGCAGGGGCCAACGTCCTGACTTTC
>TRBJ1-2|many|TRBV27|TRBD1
CASSTPRTGGTYTF
TGTGCCAGCAGTACTCCCCGGACAGGGGGCACATACACCTTC
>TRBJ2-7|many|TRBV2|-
CASSEGGTAHYEQYF
TGTGCCAGCAGTGAAGGGGGGACGGCTCACTACGAGCAGTACTTC
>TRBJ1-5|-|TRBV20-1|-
CSARDRTSGSETQHF
TGCAGTGCTAGAGATCGAACTAGCGGGAGTGAGACCCAGCATTTT
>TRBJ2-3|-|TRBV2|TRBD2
CASSPGAGASTDTQYF
TGTGCCAGCAGTCCCGGAGCGGGAGCGAGTACAGATACGCAGTATTTT
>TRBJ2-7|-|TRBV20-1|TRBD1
CSARRTGTGHEQYF
TGCAGTGCTAGGAGGACCGGGACAGGCCACGAGCAGTACTTC
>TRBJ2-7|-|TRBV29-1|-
CSVERGTGEQYF
TGCAGCGTTGAACGGGGGACCGGGGAGCAGTACTTC
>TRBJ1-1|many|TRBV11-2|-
CASSLRPGMNTEAFF
TGTGCCAGCAGCTTAAGGCCAGGCATGAACACTGAAGCTTTCTTT
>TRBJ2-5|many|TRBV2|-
CASSGQETQYF
TGTGCCAGCAGTGGACAAGAGACCCAGTACTTC
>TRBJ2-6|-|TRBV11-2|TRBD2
CASSPPGLAGTGANVLTF
TGTGCCAGCAGCCCACCGGGACTAGCGGGCACCGGGGCCAACGTCCTGACTTTC
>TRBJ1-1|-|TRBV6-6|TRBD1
CASSSGGQTEAFF
TGTGCCAGCAGTTCAGGGGGGCAGACTGAAGCTTTCTTT
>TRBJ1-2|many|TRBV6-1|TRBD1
CASSAIRDSLWDGYTF
TGTGCCAGCAGTGCCATCCGGGACAGCCTCTGGGACGGCTACACCTTC
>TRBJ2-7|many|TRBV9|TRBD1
CASSVEHRGQGEQYF
TGTGCCAGCAGCGTAGAGCACAGGGGGCAAGGCGAGCAGTACTTC
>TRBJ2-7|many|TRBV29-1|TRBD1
CSVLQGLQPYEQYF
TGCAGCGTTTTACAGGGGTTACAACCCTACGAGCAGTACTTC
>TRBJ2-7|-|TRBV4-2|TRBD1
CASSQGDRVHEQYF
TGTGCCAGCAGCCAAGGGGACAGGGTCCACGAGCAGTACTTC
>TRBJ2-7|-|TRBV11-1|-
CASSSGDGEQYF
TGTGCCAGCAGCTCCGGGGACGGCGAGCAGTACTTC